This TCR beta chain was identified during a study of blood T cell repertoires in COVID-19. Study overall: The samples span acute and convalescent COVID-19 from the United States, Italy and Spain. Sources were T cells, B-cell-depleted T cells, or PBMCs; the material itself was cDNA or gDNA.

CDR3 length equals 16 residues. Per germline, CDR1 LGHDT and CDR2 YNNKEL (reference sequence). V lost 3 bases, J lost 3 bases, and 7 bases stayed unmatched. The table came from immunoSEQ multiplex PCR; TCRdb's copy has only in-frame clones and leaves some out. The table has roughly 250,000 clones, just over 90% seen once. The study recruited people aged roughly 18 to 95 years across about 25 US areas. Clinical history reported by participants formed the basis on which cohorts were assigned. The V gene is TRBV3-1 (or the pseudogene TRBV3-2), the J gene TRBJ2-3, with TRBD1 matching 9 bases. This sequence originates from a woman in her thirties or forties with acute COVID-19. Sample: PBMCs or T cells enriched from blood (not recorded which). CDR3 bases: TGTGCCAGCAGCCATTTCCCGGACAGGGGTACAGATACGCAGTATTTT. Protein: CASSHFPDRGTDTQYF.